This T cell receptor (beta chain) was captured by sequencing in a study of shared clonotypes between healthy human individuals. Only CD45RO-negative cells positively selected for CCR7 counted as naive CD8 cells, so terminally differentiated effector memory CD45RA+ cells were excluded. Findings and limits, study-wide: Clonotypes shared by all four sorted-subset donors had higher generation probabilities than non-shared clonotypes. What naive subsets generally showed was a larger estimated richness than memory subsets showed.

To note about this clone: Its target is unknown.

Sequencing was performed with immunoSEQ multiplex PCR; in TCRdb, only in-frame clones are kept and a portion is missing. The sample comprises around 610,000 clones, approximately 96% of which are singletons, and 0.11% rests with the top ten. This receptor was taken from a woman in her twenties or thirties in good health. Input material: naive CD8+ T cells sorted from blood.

In nucleotides, the CDR3 is TGTGCCAGCAGTTGGAACCTTGGCCCTCTCTACAATGAGCAGTTCTTC. Translated, it gives CASSWNLGPLYNEQFF. This chain links TRBV27 with TRBJ2-1; D gene uncertain. The CDR3 has 16 residues. The V end was cut by 4 bases, the J end by 3 bases, with 16 bases between. Germline CDR1 is MNHEY and CDR2 is SMNVEV (reference sequence).